The rows below give T cell receptor beta chains drawn from one sample of a study of Graves' ophthalmopathy and Graves' hyperthyroidism. TCRdb reprocessed the multiplex PCR reads with MiXCR, giving one entry per CDR3 protein. The data hold approximately 700,000 distinct CDR3 sequences, with roughly 39% observed a single time. The sequenced sample consisted of peripheral blood. Receptors were obtained from an adult man with Graves' ophthalmopathy. Both conserved end residues are part of each CDR3. Each record gives: J gene, D gene, CDR3 length, V gene, clone size, CDR3 DNA, CDR3 protein. D genes are given only for firm matches. Expanded clones get a size class; other rows say once, few or many, or leave the size out.

TRBJ1-4 | NA | 13 | TRBV20-1 | many | TGCAGTGCTAGAGGGTTAACTAATGAAAAACTGTTTTTT | CSARGLTNEKLFF
TRBJ2-7 | TRBD2 | 15 | TRBV7-6 | few | TGTGCCAGCAGCTTAGCCGGTAGCGGGGGGGACGAGCAGTACTTC | CASSLAGSGGDEQYF
TRBJ1-1 | TRBD1 | 13 | TRBV12-5 | few | TGTGCTAGTGGTTCAGGGGGCACCACTGAAGCTTTCTTT | CASGSGGTTEAFF
TRBJ1-2 | NA | 15 | TRBV7-3 | few | TGTGCCAGCAGTTTAACAGGGCTCCGTAACTATGGCTACACCTTC | CASSLTGLRNYGYTF
TRBJ1-6 | TRBD1 | 14 | TRBV25-1 | NA | TGTGCCAGCAGCTCAGGACAGGGGGAATCACCCCTCCACTTT | CASSSGQGESPLHF
TRBJ2-7 | TRBD2 | 16 | TRBV7-9 | NA | TGCGCCAGCAGCCAAGGGCTCCCCGGGGGGTCCTACGAGCAGTACTTC | CASSQGLPGGSYEQYF
TRBJ1-3 | NA | 15 | TRBV9 | many | TGTGCCAGCAGCGTAGGTCAGCTATCTGGAAACACCATATATTTT | CASSVGQLSGNTIYF
TRBJ2-7 | TRBD1 | 15 | TRBV11-2 | many | TGTGCCAGCAGTTGGGCCGGGACAGGGGCAGGGGAGCAGTACTTC | CASSWAGTGAGEQYF
TRBJ2-7 | NA | 11 | TRBV24-1 | many | TGTGCCACCAGTGATGGTTACGAGCAGTACTTC | CATSDGYEQYF
TRBJ1-3 | NA | 15 | TRBV4-1 | few | TGCGCCAGCAGCCTGACAGCTACCTCTGGAAACACCATATATTTT | CASSLTATSGNTIYF
TRBJ1-2 | NA | 14 | TRBV23-1 | NA | TGCGCCAGCAGGCCGGACGGAACCTTCCATGGCTACACCTTC | CASRPDGTFHGYTF
TRBJ2-3 | NA | 16 | TRBV24-1 | few | TGTGCCACCAGTGATCCCGGAGGCCCCCAGACAGATACGCAGTATTTT | CATSDPGGPQTDTQYF
TRBJ1-2 | TRBD1 | 13 | TRBV5-6 | many | TGTGCCAGCAGCCCACAGGGGGCGCATGGCTACACCTTC | CASSPQGAHGYTF